A single sample is the source of the 19 T cell receptor beta chains below, sequenced in a study of blood T cell repertoires in COVID-19. Libraries were prepared by immunoSEQ multiplex PCR; TCRdb keeps only in-frame clonotypes and omits some of them. The sample contains roughly 40,000 clones, about 85% of which appear only once. Input material: peripheral blood. These receptors were obtained from a woman older than 75 with acute or convalescent COVID-19.

This chain joins TRBV19 and TRBJ2-2; 9 nucleotides match TRBD2. Germline V gene sequence: CDR1 LNHDA, CDR2 SQIVND (reference sequence). The CDR3 spans 17 residues. Germline trimming cut 1 base from V and 1 base from J; bases unmatched to any gene: 4. This CDR3 is CASSIGLLAGNTGELFF. CDR3 DNA sequence: TGTGCCAGTAGTATAGGATTACTAGCGGGGAACACCGGGGAGCTGTTTTTT. The full variable domain, rest sourced from reference TRBV19 and TRBJ2-2, is DGGITQSPKYLFRKEGQNVTLSCEQNLNHDAMYWYRQDPGQGLRLIYYSQIVNDFQKGDIAEGYSVSREKKESFPLTVTSAQKNPTAFYLCASSIGLLAGNTGELFFGEGSRLTVL.

The genes are TRBV28 and TRBJ2-2, with unresolved D. Between the trimmed V and J ends, which lost 3 bases and 6 bases, there was a span of 8 bases. The germline V gene has CDR1 MDHEN and CDR2 SYDVKM. There are 13 residues in the CDR3. The CDR3 DNA reads TGTGCCAGCAGTTTTTTACAGCCCGGGGAGCTGTTTTTT. Its translation: CASSFLQPGELFF.

The chain joins TRBV6-6 to TRBJ2-1; D possibly corresponds to TRBD1 (6 bases). Germline V gene sequence: CDR1 MNHNY, CDR2 SVGAGI (reference sequence). The V gene lost 5 bases and the J gene lost 8 bases, with 16 bases spanning the gap. CDR3 length: 14 amino acids. DNA of the CDR3: TGTGCCAGCAGTGTCCACATACAGGGTGATGAGCAGTTCTTC. It is translated as CASSVHIQGDEQFF.

This clone was found once. The chain employs TRBV6-1 and TRBJ1-2; 8 positions agree with TRBD1. The CDR3 consists of 17 residues. Looked up from germline, CDR1 is MNHNS and CDR2 is SASEGT. The junction had 7 bases not matched to a gene; V was cut back by 0 bases and J by 1 base. CDR3: CASSEAIGTGLNYGYTF. CDR3 sequence (DNA): TGTGCCAGCAGTGAAGCGATCGGGACAGGACTTAACTATGGCTACACCTTC.

This clone was detected once. Other DNA sequences of this sample code for an identical CDR3. The chain has TRBV11-2 and TRBJ2-5; tentatively, D is TRBD1 (5 bases). The CDR3 has 14 amino acids. CDR1 and CDR2 (germline): SGHAT, FQNNGV. Trimming pared 2 bases from V and 5 bases from J, leaving 12 bases between. The DNA of the CDR3 is TGTGCCAGCAGCTTAAGCAGGGTCGGGGAGACCCAGTACTTC. As protein: CASSLSRVGETQYF.

The chain links TRBV7-9 to TRBJ1-2, with 7 bases matching TRBD1. The V and J ends lost 5 bases and 2 bases, in that order; junction bases with no gene match: 5. CDR3 size: 14 residues. Germline V CDR1 and CDR2: SEHNR, FQNEAQ (reference sequence). The CDR3 DNA is TGTGCCAGCAGCAGAGGGACAGACAACTATGGCTACACCTTC. This encodes CASSRGTDNYGYTF.

The sample holds a few counts of this clone. The rearrangement uses TRBV27 and TRBJ2-1; 11 positions agree with TRBD2. V trimming: 4 bases; J trimming: 8 bases; junction bases outside the gene matches: 7. Germline loops: CDR1 MNHEY, CDR2 SMNVEV (reference sequence). The CDR3 runs 15 residues. CDR3 region: CASSSGTSGSDEQFF. DNA of the CDR3: TGTGCCAGCAGTTCCGGGACTAGCGGATCCGATGAGCAGTTCTTC.

This chain connects TRBV19 to TRBJ2-1, with 8 bases that match TRBD2. This CDR3 has 14 residues. With 5 bases clipped from V and 8 bases from J, the junction kept 8 bases outside the gene matches. Germline V gene lookup returns CDR1 LNHDA and CDR2 SQIVND (reference sequence). CDR3 amino acids: CASSGRLAWDEQFF. CDR3 DNA sequence: TGTGCCAGTAGTGGTAGACTAGCGTGGGATGAGCAGTTCTTC. Looking up the rest from reference TRBV19 and TRBJ2-1 gives the full variable domain: DGGITQSPKYLFRKEGQNVTLSCEQNLNHDAMYWYRQDPGQGLRLIYYSQIVNDFQKGDIAEGYSVSREKKESFPLTVTSAQKNPTAFYLCASSGRLAWDEQFFGPGTRLTVL.

A single count supports this clone. The chain recombines TRBV4-1 with TRBJ2-3; 8 bases are shared with TRBD2. The CDR3 extends over 16 amino acids. Trimming took 6 bases from V and 3 from J; bases not matched to a gene: 11. CDR1 and CDR2 from the germline V gene are MGHRA and YSYEKL. The CDR3 DNA reads as TGCGCCAGCAGTAGCCTTCCCGGACTAGCAACAGATACGCAGTATTTT. Its translation: CASSSLPGLATDTQYF.

This clone has just a few counts. The chain has TRBV30 and TRBJ1-5, with D uncertain. The V gene's germline CDR1 is GTSNPN and CDR2 SVGIG (reference sequence). The CDR3 is made up of 14 amino acids. V gave up 2 bases and J gave up 0 bases, with 8 bases separating them. CDR3 DNA sequence: TGTGCCTGGAGTAGTCAGGTTAGCAATCAGCCCCAGCATTTT. Translation: CAWSSQVSNQPQHF.

The J gene is TRBJ2-1, the V gene TRBV4-1; 7 bases fit TRBD2. In germline, CDR1 is MGHRA, CDR2 YSYEKL. With V trimmed by 0 bases and J by 0 bases, 2 bases remained unmatched. There are 16 residues in the CDR3. The CDR3 sequence: CASSQESSGSYNEQFF. In DNA, the CDR3 is TGCGCCAGCAGCCAAGAGTCTAGCGGCTCCTACAATGAGCAGTTCTTC.

A single count supports this clone. The chain has TRBV23-1 and TRBJ2-4; D uncertain. TRBV23-1 counts as an open reading frame of uncertain function. CDR3 length: 17 amino acids. V was clipped by 5 bases and J by 1 base, with 18 bases between them. The DNA for the CDR3 is TGCGCCAGCAGTATCAATTCCGAGGTGGAGGCCAAAAACATTCAGTACTTC. It specifies CASSINSEVEAKNIQYF.

The chain employs TRBV3-1 (or the pseudogene TRBV3-2) and TRBJ2-2; no firm D call. The CDR3 runs 15 residues. CDR1 and CDR2 (germline): LGHDT, YNNKEL (reference sequence). Trimming took off 7 bases at V and 6 bases at J, with 18 bases between the two ends. The CDR3 DNA sequence: TGTGCCAGCACCGTACAAGGCCCCGGAGCCGGGGAGCTGTTTTTT. Translated: CASTVQGPGAGELFF.

The CDR3 here is CASSYNHRGGNQPQHF. For the CDR3, the DNA is TGTGCCAGCAGTTACAACCACAGGGGGGGCAATCAGCCCCAGCATTTT. J is TRBJ1-5 and V is TRBV6-6; TRBD1 agrees at 8 bases. This CDR3 contains 16 residues. V shed 2 bases and J 2 bases; nucleotides not matched to a gene: 5. Germline values: CDR1 MNHNY, CDR2 SVGAGI (reference sequence).

This clone was observed a single time. The chain uses TRBV2 and TRBJ2-5, with 9 bases matching TRBD2. Germline V lookup: CDR1 SNHLY, CDR2 FYNNEI. With V trimmed by 7 bases and J by 0 bases, 9 bases remained unmatched. The CDR3 totals 16 residues. This chain's CDR3 is CASTSAGGRDQETQYF. The DNA for the CDR3 is TGTGCCAGCACCTCAGCGGGAGGCAGGGACCAAGAGACCCAGTACTTC.

This clone has only one observation. The rearrangement joins TRBV19 to TRBJ1-2; a possible D gene is TRBD1 (6 bases). Trimming cost V 11 bases and J 8 bases, with 15 bases left between them. Germline CDR1 LNHDA, CDR2 SQIVND (reference sequence). The CDR3 sequence is 11 residues long. DNA of the CDR3: TGTGCCGCCGGACAGATCGGCGGCTACACCTTC. It specifies CAAGQIGGYTF.

The chain recombines TRBV19 with TRBJ1-1, with unresolved D. V shed 7 bases and J shed 5 bases, with 20 bases lying between them. This CDR3 has 15 amino acids. From germline, CDR1 is LNHDA and CDR2 SQIVND (reference sequence). In DNA, the CDR3 is TGTGCCAGTATCTCTCGATACATGGGAGGTACTGAAGCTTTCTTT. Translated, it gives CASISRYMGGTEAFF.

The rearrangement joins TRBV3-1 (or the pseudogene TRBV3-2) to TRBJ2-1; 9 bases are a match to TRBD2. The ends lost 3 bases at V and 7 bases at J; junction bases unmatched: 10. The CDR3 contains 16 residues. CDR1 and CDR2 (germline): LGHDT, YNNKEL (reference sequence). The DNA of the CDR3 is TGTGCCAGCAGCCAGTATAGCGGGAGCCCTTTTAATGAGCAGTTCTTC. It translates to CASSQYSGSPFNEQFF.

V usage is TRBV30 and J usage is TRBJ2-3; D is unresolved. The germline V and J ends were trimmed by 0 bases and 2 bases, with 12 bases remaining between them. The CDR3 loop spans 15 amino acids. Looked up from germline, CDR1 is GTSNPN and CDR2 is SVGIG (reference sequence). CDR3 bases: TGTGCCTGGAGTGTAAGCGAGGTCTACACAGATACGCAGTATTTT. This translates into CAWSVSEVYTDTQYF. The full variable domain, with the rest looked up from reference TRBV30 and TRBJ2-3, is SQTIHQWPATLVQPVGSPLSLECTVEGTSNPNLYWYRQAAGRGLQLLFYSVGIGQISSEVPQNLSASRPQDRQFILSSKKLLLSDSGFYLCAWSVSEVYTDTQYFGPGTRLTVL.